This T cell receptor beta chain was sequenced during a study of neurological immune-mediated disorders. Synthesis of cDNA was performed by 5'RACE using 10-nucleotide random UMIs. Over 160 million TCR-beta sequences from 15-18 subjects were obtained in each sequencing run. In TCRdb, the 5' RACE reads were re-called with MiXCR into one record per CDR3 protein. The table includes around 33,000 distinct CDR3 sequences, approximately 22% detected once. This clonotype was seen repeatedly, ten times or more. Antigen unknown. Whole-study findings and limits: Expansion of TCR clones was greatest in HTLV-1-associated myelopathy and smallest in multiple sclerosis, where it fell below that of healthy controls.

Material for sequencing was CD4+ T cells from blood. This TCR was recovered from a man between 50 and 59 years old with HTLV-1-associated myelopathy (HAM/TSP).

The CDR3 sequence is CASSVDRINTGELFF. The CDR3 nucleotides are TGCGCCAGCAGCGTAGACCGGATCAACACCGGGGAGCTGTTTTTT. The chain carries TRBV5-1 and TRBJ2-2; D uncertain. The V and J ends lost 4 bases and 2 bases respectively, with 12 bases between them. Germline V CDR1 and CDR2: SGHRS, YFSETQ. The CDR3 runs 15 residues.